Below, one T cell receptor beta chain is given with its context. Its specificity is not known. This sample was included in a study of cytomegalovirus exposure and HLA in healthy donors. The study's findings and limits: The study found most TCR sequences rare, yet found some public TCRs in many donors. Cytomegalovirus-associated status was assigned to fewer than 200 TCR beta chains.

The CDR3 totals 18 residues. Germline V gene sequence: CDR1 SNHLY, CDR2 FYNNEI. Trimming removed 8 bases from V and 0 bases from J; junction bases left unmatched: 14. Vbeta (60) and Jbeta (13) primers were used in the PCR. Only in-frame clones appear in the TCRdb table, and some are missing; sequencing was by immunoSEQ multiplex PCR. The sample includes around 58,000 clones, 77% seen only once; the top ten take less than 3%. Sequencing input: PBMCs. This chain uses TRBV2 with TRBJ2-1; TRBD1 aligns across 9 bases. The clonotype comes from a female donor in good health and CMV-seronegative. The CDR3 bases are TGTGCCAGCCGTAGAGACAGGGGGTTTTCGGGCTCCTACAATGAGCAGTTCTTC. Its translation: CASRRDRGFSGSYNEQFF.